Below, 11 T cell receptor beta chains from the same sample are listed, as sequenced in a study of cytomegalovirus exposure and HLA in healthy donors. Assay: immunoSEQ multiplex PCR; the TCRdb copy retains only in-frame clones and omits some. The sample contains some 200,000 clones, roughly 86% of which appear only once. Sequencing was carried out using PBMCs. The receptors here all came from a man aged 25 to 40 in good health and CMV-seropositive.

The chain carries TRBV28 and TRBJ2-4; D is unresolved. V was cut by 5 bases and J by 1 base, with 6 bases left in between. Germline V CDR1 and CDR2: MDHEN, SYDVKM. The length of the CDR3 is 13 residues. The CDR3 DNA follows: TGTGCCAGCAGTAACTATGCCAAAAACATTCAGTACTTC. Encoded protein: CASSNYAKNIQYF. Variable domain in full (rest from reference TRBV28 and TRBJ2-4): DVKVTQSSRYLVKRTGEKVFLECVQDMDHENMFWYRQDPGLGLRLIYFSYDVKMKEKGDIPEGYSVSREKKERFSLILESASTNQTSMYLCASSNYAKNIQYFGAGTRLSVL.

The V call is TRBV27, the J call TRBJ1-2; no definite D call. V lost 4 bases and J lost 2, with 5 bases in between. Germline CDR1 reads MNHEY; CDR2 reads SMNVEV (reference sequence). The CDR3 is 12 amino acids. The CDR3 loop is CASSSQNYGYTF. CDR3 sequence (DNA): TGTGCCAGCAGTTCCCAGAACTATGGCTACACCTTC.

This rearrangement joins TRBV4-1 to TRBJ1-4; D is possibly TRBD1 (6 bases). The CDR3 length is 18 residues. Germline CDR1 MGHRA, CDR2 YSYEKL. Trimming removed 0 bases from V and 4 bases from J, with 18 bases in between. CDR3: CASSQDWAGGTSNEKLFF. The DNA for the CDR3 is TGCGCCAGCAGCCAAGATTGGGCGGGAGGGACAAGTAATGAAAAACTGTTTTTT.

The J gene is TRBJ2-4, the V gene TRBV11-3; D tentatively fits TRBD1 or TRBD2 (6 bases each). The CDR3 runs to 18 residues. Germline CDR1 reads SGHNT; CDR2 reads YENEEA. The V gene lost 3 bases and the J gene lost 0 bases, with 18 bases spanning the gap. This chain's CDR3 is CASSLGAGTRGAKNIQYF. DNA of the CDR3: TGTGCCAGCAGCTTGGGGGCCGGGACTCGAGGAGCCAAAAACATTCAGTACTTC.

This clone was observed many times. The rearrangement links TRBV2 to TRBJ2-7; D possibly corresponds to TRBD2 (6 bases). Looked up from germline, CDR1 is SNHLY and CDR2 is FYNNEI. The CDR3 is 14 residues long. V lost 3 bases, J lost 6 bases, and 15 bases lay in between. The DNA for the CDR3 is TGTGCCAGCAGTGACTTCACTAGCTCCCTCGAGCAGTACTTC. As protein: CASSDFTSSLEQYF.

The J gene is TRBJ2-1, the V gene TRBV18; D remains ambiguous. V lost 4 bases, J lost 8 bases, and 12 bases lay in between. The germline V gene encodes CDR1 KGHSH and CDR2 LQKENI. This CDR3 comprises 13 residues. The CDR3 sequence: CASSLTLNDEQFF. CDR3 nucleotides: TGTGCCAGCTCACTGACACTGAACGATGAGCAGTTCTTC.

For the CDR3, the DNA is TGTGCCAGCAGGCGAGCGGGGGGCTCCCAAGAGACCCAGTACTTC. This sequence encodes CASRRAGGSQETQYF. V and J are TRBV6-5 and TRBJ2-5; 9 nucleotides align to TRBD2. J gave up 1 base and V 6 bases, and 6 bases lay outside the gene matches. The CDR3 sequence is 15 residues long. Looked up from germline, CDR1 is MNHEY and CDR2 is SVGAGI.

The chain's CDR3 is CASSLGGLGSYEQYF. The CDR3 DNA reads TGTGCCAGCAGTTTGGGGGGACTGGGCTCCTACGAGCAGTACTTC. This chain uses TRBV28 with TRBJ2-7, with D possibly being TRBD2 (6 bases). The CDR3 loop spans 15 amino acids. The V and J ends lost 3 bases and 0 bases respectively, with 12 bases between them. Germline V gene sequence: CDR1 MDHEN, CDR2 SYDVKM.

The V and J genes are TRBV2 and TRBJ1-1; TRBD1 aligns across 10 bases. Germline values: CDR1 SNHLY, CDR2 FYNNEI. The CDR3 loop spans 17 amino acids. The V and J ends lost 8 bases and 5 bases, in that order; junction bases with no gene match: 17. CDR3 coding DNA: TGTGCCAGCGTAAGGGTGGGACAGGGGAATCTGGGTACTGAAGCTTTCTTT. Its translation: CASVRVGQGNLGTEAFF.

The chain joins TRBV11-3 to TRBJ1-1; D call uncertain. CDR3 size: 13 residues. Germline-derived CDR1 and CDR2 are SGHNT and YENEEA. V lost 2 bases and J 4 bases, leaving 8 bases between the germline ends. The CDR3 DNA reads TGTGCCAGCAGCTTAACTTCTGTCACTGAAGCTTTCTTT. Translated, it gives CASSLTSVTEAFF.

The J gene is TRBJ1-2, the V gene TRBV7-2; no clear D gene. V gave up 4 bases and J gave up 5 bases, with 11 bases separating them. This CDR3 comprises 13 residues. The germline gives CDR1 SGHTA, CDR2 FQGNSA. The CDR3: CASSSTARYGYTF. The DNA for the CDR3 is TGTGCCAGCAGCTCAACCGCCCGGTATGGCTACACCTTC. Drawing the rest from reference TRBV7-2 and TRBJ1-2, the complete variable domain is GAGVSQSPSNKVTEKGKDVELRCDPISGHTALYWYRQSLGQGLEFLIYFQGNSAPDKSGLPSDRFSAERTGGSVSTLTIQRTQQEDSAVYLCASSSTARYGYTFGSGTRLTVV.